The clone carrying this TCR beta chain was seen ten or more times. Its antigen is not known. The sample belongs to a study of human T cells and chemical hapten exposure. Looking at the study overall: A 2 cm by 2 cm inner upper arm patch received 2% DPC for sensitization. General study findings and limits: Since the donors had alopecia, their immune response may not be the same as that of healthy people. DPC sensitization left the count of TCRs above 1 in 1000 unchanged.

This CDR3 spans 17 amino acids. With 6 bases clipped from V and 6 bases from J, the junction kept 12 bases outside the gene matches. CDR1 and CDR2 (germline): ENHRY, SYGVKD. Indicated time point: patch test 1, 2 weeks after DPC sensitization. Indicated treatment: therapeutic diphenylcyclopropenone sensitization with weekly scalp DPC. TCRdb recomputed calls from the RACE reads with MiXCR, one row per CDR3 protein. Among 75,000 to 95,000 distinct CDR3 sequences listed, 12% were seen once. The clonotype originates from a woman aged 60 to 75 with alopecia areata. Some clones in this sample may be carry-over from other donors' samples. V and J are TRBV10-3 and TRBJ1-6, with 9 bases that match TRBD1. This specimen consisted of whole blood, obtained in connection with sensitization to the hapten diphenylcyclopropenone (DPC). The CDR3 bases are TGTGCCATCAGGACCGGGACAGGGAGTTTTGGTAATTCACCCCTCCACTTT. Protein sequence: CAIRTGTGSFGNSPLHF.